This T cell receptor (beta chain) was profiled in a study of blood T cells in healthy people across ages. Notes on the study in general: Greater diversity and more naive CD4+ cells were seen in long-lived donors than in aged donors. Correlation between TCR beta diversity and naive T cell percentage was strong.

Points on this clonotype: Its antigen remains unidentified.

The germline CDR1 and CDR2 sequences are MNHEY and SVGEGT. V lost 5 bases to trimming and J lost 4 bases; unmatched junction nucleotides: 4. The CDR3 is 14 residues long. A sample-barcoded 5' primer and a J-beta primer mix were used in a second PCR of roughly 6 to 11 cycles. Each TCR beta cDNA got a 12-nucleotide random molecular identifier. In TCRdb, the 5' RACE reads were re-called with MiXCR into one record per CDR3 protein. The table shows 800,000 to 1,000,000 distinct CDR3 sequences, with about 44% occurring only once. The sample taken for sequencing was blood. The clonotype originates from a man aged 25-45 years in good health. The chain recombines TRBV6-2 or TRBV6-3 with TRBJ2-1; TRBD1 agrees at 8 bases. The CDR3: CASSEDRAYNEQFF. CDR3 bases: TGTGCCAGCAGTGAGGACAGGGCTTACAATGAGCAGTTCTTC.